This T cell receptor (beta chain) was found in a study of OX40 agonist ivuxolimab in advanced cancers. Regarding the complete study: Ivuxolimab was an agonistic, fully human IgG2 monoclonal antibody directed against OX40 (CD134), a costimulatory receptor. Intravenous ivuxolimab was administered to patients every 2 weeks at six dose levels: 0.01, 0.1, 0.3, 1.5, 3 and 10 mg/kg. Among the approximately 50 dose-escalation patients, approximately 20 had hepatocellular carcinoma, around 15 melanoma, 9 renal cell carcinoma and 9 head and neck cancer. The dose-escalation cohort was roughly 87% male with a mean age of roughly 60 years, ranging from roughly 20 to 80. Prior anti-PD-1, anti-PD-L1 or anti-CTLA-4 therapy was permitted, and checkpoint inhibitors had been received by about 37% of dose-escalation patients. Partial responses occurred in three dose-escalation patients, of whom one had hepatocellular carcinoma and two had cutaneous melanoma. Peripheral TCRbeta sequencing aimed to test whether ivuxolimab altered TCR sequence diversity and caused clonal T-cell expansion. The paper describes the monotherapy dose-escalation part (N ≈ 52 patients) of the phase I trial of ivuxolimab.

With respect to this clone: What this receptor recognizes is not known. Base qualities are missing; no much larger clone stands one base away.

From the germline V gene, CDR1 is SGHVS and CDR2 is FNYEAQ. The V end loses 0 bases and the J end loses 1 base, and a stretch of 7 bases separates them. The CDR3 runs 15 residues from the cysteine to the phenylalanine. Only the CDR3 DNA is retained, 45 bases long and in frame from the first base. Findings and caveats that apply to the study as a whole: In the 0.1-3.0 mg/kg groups, partial responders were among the patients with the lowest normalized peripheral clonal expansion, particularly in CD8+ T cells. Antigen specificity was not determined for the clonally expanded peripheral T cells. After ivuxolimab, expanded clones were on average more numerous among CD8+ T cells than among CD4+ T cells. Low levels of normalized T-cell clonal expansion were also seen in some nonresponding patients. At doses of 0.1 to 3.0 mg/kg, clonal expansion of both CD4+ and CD8+ T cells in blood was seen between baseline and week 6.

Patients with autoimmune disease history or receiving systemic immunosuppression were excluded from the trial. Peripheral blood for TCR sequencing was collected from all dose cohorts at baseline, on cycle 4 day 1, and on cycle 7 day 1. Samples were obtained from an open-label, multicenter, first-in-human phase I dose-escalation trial of ivuxolimab. Adults with locally advanced or metastatic melanoma, renal cell, hepatocellular, or head and neck squamous cell carcinoma were enrolled in the trial. CD4+ and CD8+ T cells were sorted separately from peripheral blood before TCR sequencing. Genomic DNA was extracted from sorted cells for sequencing of the TCRbeta CDR3 region. TCRbeta CDR3 regions were sequenced using the immunoSEQ Assay. Held by TCRdb, this immuneACCESS table contains in-frame sequences only and omits some clones. Under half of the omission traces to an unresolved V gene where checked; the cause of the rest is unknown. This sample has over 65,000 clones in its table, and 84% of those were observed once. The ten largest clones add up to around 0.8% of the sample.

The sample in question was CD4+ or CD8+ T cells sorted from blood, obtained in a trial of the OX40 agonist ivuxolimab. This sequence was found in an adult with an advanced solid tumor such as melanoma, head and neck, liver or kidney cancer. The receptor chain draws on TRBV7-6 and TRBJ1-5, and TRBD1 may be the D gene, going by 5 matching bases. The DNA sequence follows: TGTGCCAGCAGCTTAGCCAGGGACAGCAATCAGCCCCAGCATTTT. Its protein reads: CASSLARDSNQPQHF.